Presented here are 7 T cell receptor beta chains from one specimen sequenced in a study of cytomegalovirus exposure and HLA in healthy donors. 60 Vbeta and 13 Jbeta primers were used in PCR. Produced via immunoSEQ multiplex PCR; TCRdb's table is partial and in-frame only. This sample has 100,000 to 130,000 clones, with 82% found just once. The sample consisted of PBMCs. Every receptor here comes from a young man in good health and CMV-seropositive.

The CDR3 region is CASSLGHSGGGLTDTQYF. As DNA, the CDR3 is TGTGCCAGCAGCTTGGGACACTCTGGCGGGGGGTTAACAGATACGCAGTATTTT. The J gene is TRBJ2-3, the V gene TRBV5-4, with TRBD2 matching 8 bases. The CDR3 has 18 residues. V trimming: 0 bases; J trimming: 3 bases; junction bases outside the gene matches: 12. Germline CDR1 SGHNT, CDR2 YYREEE (reference sequence).

CDR3 protein: CASSDGGASYNSPLHF. The CDR3 DNA is TGTGCCAGCAGTGACGGTGGGGCTTCCTATAATTCACCCCTCCACTTT. The chain links TRBV2 to TRBJ1-6; D may be TRBD1 (5 bases). Germline loops: CDR1 SNHLY, CDR2 FYNNEI. Trimming shortened V by 3 bases and J by 1 base, and 10 bases separated the two germline ends. This CDR3 is built from 16 residues.

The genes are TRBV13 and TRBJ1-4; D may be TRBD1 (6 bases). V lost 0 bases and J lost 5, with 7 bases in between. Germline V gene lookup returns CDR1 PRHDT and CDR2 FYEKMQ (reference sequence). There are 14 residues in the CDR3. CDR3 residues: CASSLGQGNEKLFF. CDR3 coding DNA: TGTGCCAGCAGCTTAGGGCAGGGGAATGAAAAACTGTTTTTT.

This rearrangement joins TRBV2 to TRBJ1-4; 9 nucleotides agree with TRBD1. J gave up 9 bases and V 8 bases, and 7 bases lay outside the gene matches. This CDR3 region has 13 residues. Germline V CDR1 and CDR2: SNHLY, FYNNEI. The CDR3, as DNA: TGTGCCAGCCTACCGACAGGGGGGAAAAAACTGTTTTTT. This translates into CASLPTGGKKLFF.

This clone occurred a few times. The CDR3 bases are TGTGCCAGCAGAGATTTGACAGGGGGCAGGGATACGCAGTATTTT. Protein product: CASRDLTGGRDTQYF. The chain recombines TRBV5-5 with TRBJ2-3, with TRBD1 matching over 10 bases. Germline CDR1 SGHKS, CDR2 YYEKEE (reference sequence). CDR3 length equals 15 residues. V lost 5 bases and J lost 6; bases outside the gene matches: 9.

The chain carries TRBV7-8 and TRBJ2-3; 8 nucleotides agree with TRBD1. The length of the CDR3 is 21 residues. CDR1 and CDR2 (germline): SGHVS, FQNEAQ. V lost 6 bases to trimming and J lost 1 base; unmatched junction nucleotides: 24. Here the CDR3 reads CASRPVGQGRRVETRTDTQYF. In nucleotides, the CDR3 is TGTGCCAGCAGACCCGTCGGACAGGGTAGACGGGTGGAAACGCGCACAGATACGCAGTATTTT. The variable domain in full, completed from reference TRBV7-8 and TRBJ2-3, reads GAGVSQSPRYKVAKRGQDVALRCDPISGHVSLFWYQQALGQGPEFLTYFQNEAQLDKSGLPSDRFFAERPEGSVSTLKIQRTQQEDSAVYLCASRPVGQGRRVETRTDTQYFGPGTRLTVL.

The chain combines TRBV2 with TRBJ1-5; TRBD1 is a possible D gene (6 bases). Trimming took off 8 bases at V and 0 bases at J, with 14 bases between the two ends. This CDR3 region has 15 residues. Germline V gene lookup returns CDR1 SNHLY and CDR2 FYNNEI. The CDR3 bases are TGTGCCAGCGGACAGAGTCCCTATAGCAATCAGCCCCAGCATTTT. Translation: CASGQSPYSNQPQHF.